This is a list of T cell receptor beta chains from one sample in a study of blood T cell repertoires in COVID-19. Sequenced by immunoSEQ multiplex PCR; TCRdb stores in-frame clones only, minus some. This sample yields approximately 70,000 clones, of which over 60% are seen a single time; 15% belongs to the top ten. The sequenced material came from peripheral blood. These receptors originate from a man in his sixties with COVID-19, enrolled during active disease. Both conserved end residues are part of each CDR3.

TRBJ2-3 | TRBV28 | CASSFILGRPTTSTDTQYF
TRBJ1-5 | TRBV6-2/TRBV6-3 | CASSYGATGSYNQPQHF
TRBJ1-4 | TRBV6-6 | CASSSRGGWGEKLFF
TRBJ1-6 | TRBV3-1/TRBV3-2 | CASSQLSYDSPLHF
TRBJ2-1 | TRBV5-1 | CASSLELRGAGTYNEQFF
TRBJ2-3 | TRBV2 | CASELAGVPTDTQYF
TRBJ2-1 | TRBV5-7 | CASSFRGYHNEQFF
TRBJ1-1 | TRBV5-1 | CASSGQGSNTEAFF
TRBJ2-7 | TRBV6-5 | CASSSTDPYEQYF
TRBJ1-1 | TRBV6-5 | CASSLTEKAFF
TRBJ2-1 | TRBV20-1 | CSASSLAGPTREQFF
TRBJ2-5 | TRBV29-1 | CSVEDTSPETQYF
TRBJ1-2 | TRBV28 | CASSSIDSNGYTF
TRBJ2-1 | TRBV18 | CASSPLGGAVDEQFF
TRBJ2-3 | TRBV5-1 | CASSHNRDSLSYTQYF
TRBJ1-5 | TRBV27 | CASPQGIHQPQHF
TRBJ1-2 | TRBV2 | CASSDPRVGGYTF
TRBJ2-4 | TRBV5-1 | CASSFRGAQNIQYF
TRBJ2-3 | TRBV5-6 | CASSFTIRDTQYF
TRBJ2-2 | TRBV27 | CASGAGPGGELFF